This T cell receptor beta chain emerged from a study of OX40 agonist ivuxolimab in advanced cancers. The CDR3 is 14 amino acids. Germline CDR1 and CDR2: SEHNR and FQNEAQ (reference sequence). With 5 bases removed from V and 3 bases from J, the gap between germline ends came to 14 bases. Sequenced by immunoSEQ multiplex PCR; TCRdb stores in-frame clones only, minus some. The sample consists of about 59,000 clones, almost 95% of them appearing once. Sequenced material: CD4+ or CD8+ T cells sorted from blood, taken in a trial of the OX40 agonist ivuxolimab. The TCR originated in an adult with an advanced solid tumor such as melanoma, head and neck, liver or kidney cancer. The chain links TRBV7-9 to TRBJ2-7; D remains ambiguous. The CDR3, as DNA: TGTGCCAGCAGCCGCGTATGGCTGGACTACGAGCAGTACTTC. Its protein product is CASSRVWLDYEQYF. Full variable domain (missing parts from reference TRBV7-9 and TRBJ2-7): DTGVSQNPRHKITKRGQNVTFRCDPISEHNRLYWYRQTLGQGPEFLTYFQNEAQLEKSRLLSDRFSAERPKGSFSTLEIQRTEQGDSAMYLCASSRVWLDYEQYFGPGTRLTVT.